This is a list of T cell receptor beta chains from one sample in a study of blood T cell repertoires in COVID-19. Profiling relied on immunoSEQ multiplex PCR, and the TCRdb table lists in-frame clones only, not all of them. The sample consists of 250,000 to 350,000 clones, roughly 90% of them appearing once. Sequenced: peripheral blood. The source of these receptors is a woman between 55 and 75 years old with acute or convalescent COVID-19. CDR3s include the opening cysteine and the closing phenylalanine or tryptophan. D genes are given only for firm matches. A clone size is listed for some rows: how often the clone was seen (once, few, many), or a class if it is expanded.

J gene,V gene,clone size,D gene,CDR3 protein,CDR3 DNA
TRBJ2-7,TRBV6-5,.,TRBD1,CASRGTGESEQYF,TGTGCCAGCAGGGGGACAGGGGAAAGCGAGCAGTACTTC
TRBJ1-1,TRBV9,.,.,CASSAGGMAFF,TGTGCCAGCAGCGCCGGGGGGATGGCTTTCTTT
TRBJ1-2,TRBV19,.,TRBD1,CASSPGQGSWGYTF,TGTGCCAGTAGTCCCGGACAGGGATCGTGGGGCTACACCTTC
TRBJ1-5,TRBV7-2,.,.,CASSGGGQPQHF,TGTGCCAGCAGCGGGGGGGGTCAGCCCCAGCATTTT
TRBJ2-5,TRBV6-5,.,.,CASSYSAGIETQYF,TGTGCCAGCAGTTACTCTGCGGGAATAGAGACCCAGTACTTC
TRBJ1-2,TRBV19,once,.,CASSIQGLGYTF,TGTGCCAGTAGTATACAGGGGCTTGGCTACACCTTC
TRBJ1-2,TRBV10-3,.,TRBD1,CAISETPGQGARGYTF,TGTGCCATCAGTGAAACTCCGGGACAGGGGGCGCGGGGCTACACCTTC
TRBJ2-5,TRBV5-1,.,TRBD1,CASKWGQGASETQYF,TGCGCCAGCAAGTGGGGACAGGGGGCATCGGAGACCCAGTACTTC
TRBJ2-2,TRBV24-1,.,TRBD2,CATSDWTSGNTGELFF,TGTGCCACCAGTGATTGGACTAGCGGGAACACCGGGGAGCTGTTTTTT
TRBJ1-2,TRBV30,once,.,CAWTPTDRSNYGYTF,TGTGCCTGGACACCTACCGACAGGAGTAACTATGGCTACACCTTC
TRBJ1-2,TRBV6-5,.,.,CASSPGDGYTF,TGTGCCAGCAGTCCCGGGGATGGCTACACCTTC
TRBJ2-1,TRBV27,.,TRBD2,CASSLERGAGSYNEQFF,TGTGCCAGCAGTTTAGAGCGGGGAGCGGGCTCCTACAATGAGCAGTTCTTC
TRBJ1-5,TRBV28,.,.,CASSRGFRQPQHF,TGTGCCAGCAGCAGGGGTTTTCGACAGCCCCAGCATTTT